Listed below are T cell receptor beta chains from one sample, sequenced in a study of T cells in Graves' hyperthyroidism and ophthalmopathy. TCRdb analysed the multiplex PCR reads with MiXCR anew, one entry per CDR3 protein. The profile shows hundreds of thousands of distinct CDR3 sequences, about 25% of them singletons. The sample taken for sequencing was blood. The receptor source for this set is a man in his forties with Graves' hyperthyroidism that later progressed to Graves' ophthalmopathy. Both conserved end residues are part of each CDR3. The order of the fields is J gene, clone size, D gene, V gene, CDR3 protein, CDR3 DNA. The D gene is left open where the match is weak. For some rows the clone size is stated as once, few or many, or as a class when expanded; others skip it.

TRBJ2-5 few . TRBV19 CASSMKGTKGETQYF TGTGCCAGTAGTATGAAGGGCACGAAGGGAGAGACCCAGTACTTC
TRBJ2-7 . . TRBV30 CAWRLLGYEQYF TGTGCCTGGAGACTACTCGGGTACGAGCAGTACTTC
TRBJ1-2 many TRBD1 TRBV6-1 CASSEQGQYGYTF TGTGCCAGCAGCGAACAGGGACAGTATGGCTACACCTTC
TRBJ2-3 many TRBD2 TRBV20-1 CSAWSSGIDTDTQYF TGCAGTGCTTGGTCGAGCGGGATCGACACAGATACGCAGTATTTT
TRBJ1-5 many . TRBV28 CATNYQPQHF TGTGCCACCAACTATCAGCCCCAGCATTTT
TRBJ2-5 many . TRBV12-3/TRBV12-4 CASSLTSLGTQYF TGTGCCAGCAGTTTGACCTCCTTGGGGACCCAGTACTTC
TRBJ2-7 . . TRBV7-9 CASSRAQYEQYF TGTGCCAGCAGTCGCGCCCAGTACGAGCAGTACTTC
TRBJ1-2 . . TRBV11-1 CASSLAMGDYGYTF TGTGCCAGCAGCTTAGCGATGGGGGACTATGGCTACACCTTC
TRBJ2-7 . TRBD1 TRBV28 CAGRVTGGFLYEQYF TGTGCCGGCAGGGTCACAGGGGGCTTTTTGTACGAGCAGTACTTC
TRBJ1-1 . TRBD1 TRBV6-2/TRBV6-3 CASSPMPNRGQTNTEAFF TGTGCCAGCAGCCCCATGCCCAACAGGGGGCAAACGAACACTGAAGCTTTCTTT
TRBJ2-7 many TRBD2 TRBV30 CAWSVRSLPGLALYEQYF TGTGCCTGGAGTGTCCGAAGCCTCCCGGGACTAGCTTTATACGAGCAGTACTTC
TRBJ2-7 . TRBD1 TRBV6-1 CASSVRDRAYEQYF TGTGCCAGCAGTGTGCGGGACAGGGCGTACGAGCAGTACTTC
TRBJ2-7 . . TRBV6-1 CASGGEGPYEQYF TGTGCCAGCGGGGGCGAAGGGCCTTACGAGCAGTACTTC
TRBJ2-7 many . TRBV6-5 CASSLDLTGAGYEQYF TGTGCCAGCAGTCTCGACCTGACAGGTGCGGGGTACGAGCAGTACTTC
TRBJ1-2 few TRBD1 TRBV18 CASSLGQITMDESYTF TGTGCCAGCTCACTGGGACAGATAACTATGGACGAGAGCTACACCTTC
TRBJ1-2 many . TRBV7-9 CASSRFGELGYGYTF TGTGCCAGCAGCCGCTTTGGGGAGCTCGGATATGGCTACACCTTC
TRBJ1-1 many . TRBV29-1 CSVVNAEEAFF TGCAGCGTTGTTAATGCAGAAGAAGCTTTCTTT
TRBJ1-1 many . TRBV28 CASSRWGLARQNTEAFF TGTGCCAGCAGTCGATGGGGTCTGGCACGGCAGAACACTGAAGCTTTCTTT
TRBJ1-3 . . TRBV6-1 CACSEFGRGITGNTIYF TGTGCCTGCAGTGAATTTGGCAGGGGCATTACTGGAAACACCATATATTTT
TRBJ1-5 . . TRBV27 CASRMTSRAVNQPQHF TGTGCCAGCAGGATGACCAGCCGGGCCGTCAATCAGCCCCAGCATTTT
TRBJ1-5 . . TRBV28 CASSQSGGWPQHF TGTGCCAGCAGTCAAAGCGGGGGGTGGCCCCAGCATTTT
TRBJ1-1 many TRBD1 TRBV5-1 CASSSGQGANTEAFF TGCGCCAGCAGCTCGGGACAGGGGGCGAACACTGAAGCTTTCTTT
TRBJ2-5 . TRBD2 TRBV11-2 CASSLPLTSDRKGETQYF TGTGCCAGCAGCTTACCCTTGACTAGCGACCGTAAAGGAGAGACCCAGTACTTC
TRBJ1-1 . TRBD1 TRBV9 CASSAGPGQGAPGSTEAFF TGTGCCAGCAGCGCCGGACCGGGACAGGGGGCGCCGGGAAGCACTGAAGCTTTCTTT
TRBJ2-7 many TRBD1 TRBV7-9 CASSPSGTASEQYF TGTGCCAGCAGCCCCTCTGGGACAGCATCCGAGCAGTACTTC
TRBJ2-7 once TRBD2 TRBV7-9 CASSQDMTSVYEQYF TGTGCCAGCAGCCAAGATATGACTAGCGTCTACGAGCAGTACTTC
TRBJ1-1 many TRBD1 TRBV28 CASSLGGRDSEAFF TGTGCCAGCAGTTTAGGAGGACGGGACAGTGAAGCTTTCTTT
TRBJ1-5 many . TRBV7-9 CASSLGDGGPQPQHF TGTGCCAGCAGCTTGGGGGACGGGGGCCCACAGCCCCAGCATTTT
TRBJ1-1 many . TRBV27 CASSLRRAVNTEAFF TGTGCCAGCAGTTTACGGCGGGCCGTGAACACTGAAGCTTTCTTT